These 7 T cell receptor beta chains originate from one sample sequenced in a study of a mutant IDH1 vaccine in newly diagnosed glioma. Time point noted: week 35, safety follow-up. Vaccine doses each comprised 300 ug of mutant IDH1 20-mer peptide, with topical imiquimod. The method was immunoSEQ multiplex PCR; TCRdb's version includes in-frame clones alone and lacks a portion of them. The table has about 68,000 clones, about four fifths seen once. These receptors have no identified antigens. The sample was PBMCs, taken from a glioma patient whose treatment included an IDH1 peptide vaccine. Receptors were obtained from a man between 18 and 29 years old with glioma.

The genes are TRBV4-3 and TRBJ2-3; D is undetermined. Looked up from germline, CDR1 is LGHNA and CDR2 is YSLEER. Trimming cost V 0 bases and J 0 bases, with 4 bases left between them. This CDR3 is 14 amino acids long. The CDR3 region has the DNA TGCGCCAGCAGCCAAGATTTGAGCACAGATACGCAGTATTTT. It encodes CASSQDLSTDTQYF.

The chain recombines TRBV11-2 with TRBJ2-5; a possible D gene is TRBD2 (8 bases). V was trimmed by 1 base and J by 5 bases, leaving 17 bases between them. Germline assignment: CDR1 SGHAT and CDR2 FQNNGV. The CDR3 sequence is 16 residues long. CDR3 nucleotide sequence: TGTGCCAGCAGCTTAGTGTTATTAGCGGGACAGGAGACCCAGTACTTC. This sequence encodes CASSLVLLAGQETQYF. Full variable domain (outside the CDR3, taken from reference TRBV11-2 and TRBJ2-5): EAGVAQSPRYKIIEKRQSVAFWCNPISGHATLYWYQQILGQGPKLLIQFQNNGVVDDSQLPKDRFSAERLKGVDSTLKIQPAKLEDSAVYLCASSLVLLAGQETQYFGPGTRLLVL.

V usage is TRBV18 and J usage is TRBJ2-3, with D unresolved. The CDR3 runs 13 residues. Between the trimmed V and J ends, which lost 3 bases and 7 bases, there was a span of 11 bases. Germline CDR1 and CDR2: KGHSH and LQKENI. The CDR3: CASSPAGMNTQYF. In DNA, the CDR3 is TGTGCCAGCTCACCGGCCGGAATGAATACGCAGTATTTT.

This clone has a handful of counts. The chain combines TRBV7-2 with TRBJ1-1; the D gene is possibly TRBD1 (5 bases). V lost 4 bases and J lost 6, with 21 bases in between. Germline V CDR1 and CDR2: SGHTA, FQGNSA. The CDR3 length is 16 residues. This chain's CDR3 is CASSSVTPGTGAEAFF. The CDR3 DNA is TGTGCCAGCAGCTCGGTCACGCCGGGGACGGGGGCTGAAGCTTTCTTT.

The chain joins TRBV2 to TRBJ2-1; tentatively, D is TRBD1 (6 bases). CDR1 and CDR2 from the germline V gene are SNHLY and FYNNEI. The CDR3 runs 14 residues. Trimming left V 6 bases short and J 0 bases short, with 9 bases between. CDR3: CASSSRGSYNEQFF. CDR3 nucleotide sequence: TGTGCCAGCAGCAGCAGGGGCTCCTACAATGAGCAGTTCTTC.

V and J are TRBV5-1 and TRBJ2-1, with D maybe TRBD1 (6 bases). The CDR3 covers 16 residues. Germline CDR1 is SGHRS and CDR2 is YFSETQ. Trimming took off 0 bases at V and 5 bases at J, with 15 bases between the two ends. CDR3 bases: TGCGCCAGCAGCTTGGCTGGGACATCCCTTAACAATGAGCAGTTCTTC. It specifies CASSLAGTSLNNEQFF.

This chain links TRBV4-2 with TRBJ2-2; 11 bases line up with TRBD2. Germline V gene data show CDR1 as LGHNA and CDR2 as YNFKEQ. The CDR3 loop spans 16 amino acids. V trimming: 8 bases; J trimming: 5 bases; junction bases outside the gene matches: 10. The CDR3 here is CASSPRLAGSTGELFF. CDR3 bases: TGTGCCAGCTCCCCCCGACTAGCGGGATCAACCGGGGAGCTGTTTTTT.